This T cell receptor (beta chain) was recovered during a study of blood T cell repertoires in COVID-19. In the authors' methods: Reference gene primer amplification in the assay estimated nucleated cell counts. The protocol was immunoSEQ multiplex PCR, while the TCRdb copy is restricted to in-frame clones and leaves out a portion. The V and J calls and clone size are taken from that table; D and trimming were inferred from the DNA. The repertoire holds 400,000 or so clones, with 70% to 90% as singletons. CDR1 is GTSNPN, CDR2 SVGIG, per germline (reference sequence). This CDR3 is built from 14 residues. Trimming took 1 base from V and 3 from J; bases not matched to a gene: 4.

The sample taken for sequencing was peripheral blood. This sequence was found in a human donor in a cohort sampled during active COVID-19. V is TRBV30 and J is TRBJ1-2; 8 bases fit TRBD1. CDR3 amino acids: CAWSGTGWDYGYTF. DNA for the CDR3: TGTGCCTGGAGTGGGACAGGGTGGGACTATGGCTACACCTTC.